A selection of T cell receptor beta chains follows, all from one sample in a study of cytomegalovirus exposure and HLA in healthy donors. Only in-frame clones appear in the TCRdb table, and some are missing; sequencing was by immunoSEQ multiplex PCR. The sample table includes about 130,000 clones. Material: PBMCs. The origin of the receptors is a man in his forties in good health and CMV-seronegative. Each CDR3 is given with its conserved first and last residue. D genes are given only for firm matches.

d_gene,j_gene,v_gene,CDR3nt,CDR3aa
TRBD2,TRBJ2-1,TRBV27,TGTGCCAGCGGTGGGGGGGAGGACAATGAGCAGTTCTTC,CASGGGEDNEQFF
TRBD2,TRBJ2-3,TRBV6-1,TGTGCCAGCAGTGAAGTCTGGAGCGGGGGAACGCAGTATTTT,CASSEVWSGGTQYF
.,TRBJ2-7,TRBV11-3,TGTGCCAGCAGCTTAGTGGGGGGATCGGGCTACGAGCAGTACTTC,CASSLVGGSGYEQYF
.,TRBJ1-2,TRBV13,TGTGCCAGCAGCTTGGACCCGGCGCAGGGTGGTTATGGCTACACCTTC,CASSLDPAQGGYGYTF
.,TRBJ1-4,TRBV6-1,TGTGCCAGCAGGCGGACAGCGGGAGGCGAAAAACTGTTTTTT,CASRRTAGGEKLFF
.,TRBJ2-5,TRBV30,TGTGCCTGGAGTCACATTACCAGGACCCAGTACTTC,CAWSHITRTQYF
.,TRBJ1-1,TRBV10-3,TGTGCCATCAGTGATATGGGCGACACTGAAGCTTTCTTT,CAISDMGDTEAFF
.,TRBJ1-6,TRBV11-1,TGTGCCAGCAGCCTACCAACAAACAGGGCCCGCAATTCACCCCTCCACTTT,CASSLPTNRARNSPLHF
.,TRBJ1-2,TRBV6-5,TGTGCCAGCAGGTCGTCGGGGGGGGACTATGGCTACACCTTC,CASRSSGGDYGYTF
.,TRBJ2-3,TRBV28,TGTGCCAGCACCGACGGGGGTTTTAGCACAGATACGCAGTATTTT,CASTDGGFSTDTQYF
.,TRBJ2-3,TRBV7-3,TGTGCCAGCAGCTTTTCTGCGGACGGGTTCCACGAGCGGATGCACATGGATACGCAGTATTTT,CASSFSADGFHERMHMDTQYF
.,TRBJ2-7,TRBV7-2,TGTGCCAGCAGCTTAGATCGATCCAGGGACGAGCAGTACTTC,CASSLDRSRDEQYF
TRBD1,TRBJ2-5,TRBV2,TGTGCCAGCAGTGAAAAGGTCTTACAGGACAGGCGGGCCCAGTACTTC,CASSEKVLQDRRAQYF
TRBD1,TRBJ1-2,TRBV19,TGTGCCAGTAGTATTCGGACAGGGGGCTATGGCTACACCTTC,CASSIRTGGYGYTF
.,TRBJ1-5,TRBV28,TGTGCCAGCAGTTTGTACAGTTATAGCAATCAGCCCCAGCATTTT,CASSLYSYSNQPQHF
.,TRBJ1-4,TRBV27,TGTGCCAGCAGTTTACTGGGAACAGGCGGATCTAATGAAAAACTGTTTTTT,CASSLLGTGGSNEKLFF
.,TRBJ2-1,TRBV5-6,TGTGCCAGCAGCTTTTCCAGTCCCAATGAGCAGTTCTTC,CASSFSSPNEQFF
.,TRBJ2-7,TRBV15,TGTGCCACCAGCAGAGATCGAGGAAACTACGAGCAGTACTTC,CATSRDRGNYEQYF
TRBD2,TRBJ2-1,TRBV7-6,TGTGCCAGCAGCCGGGAGGGCCGAGACAATGAGCAGTTCTTC,CASSREGRDNEQFF
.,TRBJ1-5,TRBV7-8,TGTGCCAGCAGCTTAGTACAGGGAAGCAATCAGCCCCAGCATTTT,CASSLVQGSNQPQHF
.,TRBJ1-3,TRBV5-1,TGCGCCAGCAGCTTGGCCGGGATAGGTGGAAACACCATATATTTT,CASSLAGIGGNTIYF
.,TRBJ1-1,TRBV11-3,TGTGCCAGCAGCCTCGGCGGTCGTGAAGCTTTCTTT,CASSLGGREAFF
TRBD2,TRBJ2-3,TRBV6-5,TGTGCCAGCAGGGCGGGACTAGCGCCGGAAACGCAGTATTTT,CASRAGLAPETQYF
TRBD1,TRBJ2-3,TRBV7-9,TGTGCCAGCAGCGGCCGACAGGGTTTCGATTCGACGCAGTATTTT,CASSGRQGFDSTQYF
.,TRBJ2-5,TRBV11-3,TGTGCCAGCAGCCACCTAGCTCCGTACCAAGAGACCCAGTACTTC,CASSHLAPYQETQYF
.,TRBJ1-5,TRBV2,TGTGCCAGCAGTGTTCGGGTGCAGACGGATCAGCCCCAGCATTTT,CASSVRVQTDQPQHF
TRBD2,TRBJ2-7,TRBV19,TGTGCCAGTAGTGTGGTAGCGGGAGCTCAGTCCGAGCAGTACTTC,CASSVVAGAQSEQYF
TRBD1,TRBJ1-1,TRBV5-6,TGTGCCAGCAGCGGGACAGGGAGGGCGAACGGTGAAGCTTTCTTT,CASSGTGRANGEAFF
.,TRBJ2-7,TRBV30,TGTGCCGGCTCCCCCCGGGGGAGCTACGAGCAGTACTTC,CAGSPRGSYEQYF
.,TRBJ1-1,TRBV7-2,TGTGCCAGCAGCTCACCGGGACTACAAGGTATCCAAGAAGCTTTCTTT,CASSSPGLQGIQEAFF
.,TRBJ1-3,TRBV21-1,TGTGCCAGCAGCAAAGTTTTGGACACGAGCTCTGGAAACACCATATATTTT,CASSKVLDTSSGNTIYF
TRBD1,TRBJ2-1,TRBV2,TGTGCCAGCAGCCGGGACAGAAGAGATGAGCAGTTCTTC,CASSRDRRDEQFF
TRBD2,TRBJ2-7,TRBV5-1,TGCGCCAGCGTTGGGGAGGGAACCGGATACGAGCAGTACTTC,CASVGEGTGYEQYF
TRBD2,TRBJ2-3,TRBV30,TGTGCCTGGGAGCTAGCGGGAACTCCCGCAGATACGCAGTATTTT,CAWELAGTPADTQYF
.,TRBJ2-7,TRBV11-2,TGTGCCAGCAGCGACAGACCCTACGAGCAGTACTTC,CASSDRPYEQYF
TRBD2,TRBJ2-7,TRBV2,TGTGCCAGCGATCTAGCGGGAGGGGATCTAAACTACGAGCAGTACTTC,CASDLAGGDLNYEQYF
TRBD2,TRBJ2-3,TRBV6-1,TGTGCCAGCAGTGAAATTTCGGGGATTAGCGGGATAGCTACGCAGTATTTT,CASSEISGISGIATQYF
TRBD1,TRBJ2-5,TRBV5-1,TGCGCCAGCAGCTTGGCCCTCAGGGGGGAGACCCAGTACTTC,CASSLALRGETQYF
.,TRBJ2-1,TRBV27,TGTGCCAGCAGTCCAAACTCCTACAATGAGCAGTTCTTC,CASSPNSYNEQFF